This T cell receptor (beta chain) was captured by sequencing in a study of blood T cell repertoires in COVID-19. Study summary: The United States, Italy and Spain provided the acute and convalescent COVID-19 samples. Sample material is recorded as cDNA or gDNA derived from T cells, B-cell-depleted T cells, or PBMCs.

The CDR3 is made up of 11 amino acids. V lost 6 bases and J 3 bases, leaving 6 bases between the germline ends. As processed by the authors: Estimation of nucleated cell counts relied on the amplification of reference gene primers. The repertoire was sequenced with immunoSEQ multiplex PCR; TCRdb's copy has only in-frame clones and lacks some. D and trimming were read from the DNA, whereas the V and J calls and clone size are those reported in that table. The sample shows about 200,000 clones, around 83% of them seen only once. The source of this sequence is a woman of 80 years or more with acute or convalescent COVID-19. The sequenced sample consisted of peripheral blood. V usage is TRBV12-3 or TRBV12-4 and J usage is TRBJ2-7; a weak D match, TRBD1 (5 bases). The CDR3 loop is CASSTGYEQYF. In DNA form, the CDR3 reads TGTGCCAGCAGCACAGGCTACGAGCAGTACTTC.